This entry lists 7 T cell receptor beta chains sequenced from one sample in a study of blood T cell repertoires in COVID-19. Clones were read by immunoSEQ multiplex PCR, and TCRdb kept only the in-frame ones, dropping some. Of over 15,000 clones in the sample, about 81% are singletons; the top ten hold more than 8%. The source material was peripheral blood. These TCRs come from a man aged 55-75 years with acute or convalescent COVID-19.

The count of this clone is one. The V gene is TRBV11-2, the J gene TRBJ1-1; 7 bases are a match to TRBD1. Trimming took 5 bases from V and 3 from J; bases not matched to a gene: 12. Looked up from germline, CDR1 is SGHAT and CDR2 is FQNNGV. This CDR3 contains 16 residues. This CDR3 is CASSHIKGAGDTEAFF. In DNA, the CDR3 is TGTGCCAGCAGCCATATAAAGGGGGCCGGGGACACTGAAGCTTTCTTT.

The rearrangement uses TRBV6-1 and TRBJ1-1; D ambiguous. The V end lost 2 bases, the J end lost 2 bases, and 6 bases lay between the germline ends. CDR1 is MNHNS, CDR2 SASEGT, per germline. This CDR3 contains 13 residues. CDR3 amino acids: CASSESYNTEAFF. The CDR3 DNA is TGTGCCAGCAGTGAATCCTATAACACTGAAGCTTTCTTT.

CDR3: CASRRRYGTANEKLFF. CDR3 in DNA: TGTGCCAGCAGACGTCGGTACGGGACAGCGAATGAAAAACTGTTTTTT. This sequence joins TRBV11-2 and TRBJ1-4, with 7 positions matching TRBD1. The V and J ends lost 6 bases and 5 bases, in that order; junction bases with no gene match: 12. The germline gives CDR1 SGHAT, CDR2 FQNNGV. The CDR3 runs to 16 residues.

This clone was counted a few times. The chain carries TRBV19 and TRBJ2-3, with D possibly matching TRBD1 (6 bases). V lost 4 bases to trimming and J lost 3 bases, with 14 bases between them. There are 15 residues in the CDR3. CDR1 is LNHDA, CDR2 SQIVND, per germline (reference sequence). The CDR3 nucleotides read TGTGCCAGTAGTACACCAGGGGTTGGGACAGATACGCAGTATTTT. Amino acid sequence: CASSTPGVGTDTQYF. The full variable domain, completed using reference TRBV19 and TRBJ2-3, is DGGITQSPKYLFRKEGQNVTLSCEQNLNHDAMYWYRQDPGQGLRLIYYSQIVNDFQKGDIAEGYSVSREKKESFPLTVTSAQKNPTAFYLCASSTPGVGTDTQYFGPGTRLTVL.

The chain couples TRBV11-2 to TRBJ2-5, with TRBD2 identical over 11 bases. CDR3 size: 15 residues. V dropped 6 bases and J dropped 1; count of bases not matched to a gene: 4. Germline V lookup: CDR1 SGHAT, CDR2 FQNNGV. CDR3: CASRQLAGVQETQYF. The CDR3 DNA sequence: TGTGCCAGCAGGCAACTAGCGGGAGTCCAAGAGACCCAGTACTTC.

J is TRBJ1-2 and V is TRBV18; no definite D call. V was shortened by 5 bases and J by 10 bases, with 17 bases between the two germline ends. Germline lookup yields CDR1 KGHSH and CDR2 LQKENI. This CDR3 has 13 residues. The CDR3 DNA follows: TGTGCCAGCTCAAGCTCCATTGTCAACGACTACACCTTC. It specifies CASSSSIVNDYTF.

Written as DNA, the CDR3 is TGTGCCAGCAGCCCCAGGATCATGAACACTGAAGCTTTCTTT. Translation gives CASSPRIMNTEAFF. The rearrangement uses TRBV9 and TRBJ1-1, with no clear D. Trimming stripped 4 bases from V and 0 bases from J, with 10 bases between. This CDR3 region has 14 residues. Germline-derived CDR1 and CDR2 are SGDLS and YYNGEE.